This T cell receptor (beta chain) was captured by sequencing in a study of regulatory T cells in long-lasting Graves disease. Germline assignment: CDR1 ENHRY and CDR2 SYGVKD. The CDR3 has 14 residues. V was clipped by 6 bases and J by 2 bases; unmatched bases: 6. Building of the TCR beta libraries involved iRepertoire HTBI primers and Arm-PCR of CDR3 regions. TCRdb called the multiplex PCR reads again in MiXCR, with one record for every CDR3 protein. The table shows roughly 350,000 distinct CDR3 sequences, with approximately 15% occurring only once. Noted time point: newly diagnosed GD, antithyroid drugs for less than 3 months. The TCR library was made from RNA extracted from PBMCs. In its sample, this clonotype was seen many times. These data also featured in a second study, about T cells in Graves' hyperthyroidism and ophthalmopathy.

The sample was peripheral blood mononuclear cells (PBMCs), taken at new diagnosis, from a patient treated with antithyroid drugs. This TCR derives from a man aged 35 to 55 with Graves disease. The chain uses TRBV10-3 and TRBJ1-2, with 7 positions matching TRBD1. The CDR3 coding sequence is TGTGCCATCAGGAACCGGGACAGAAACTATGGCTACACCTTC. As protein: CAIRNRDRNYGYTF.